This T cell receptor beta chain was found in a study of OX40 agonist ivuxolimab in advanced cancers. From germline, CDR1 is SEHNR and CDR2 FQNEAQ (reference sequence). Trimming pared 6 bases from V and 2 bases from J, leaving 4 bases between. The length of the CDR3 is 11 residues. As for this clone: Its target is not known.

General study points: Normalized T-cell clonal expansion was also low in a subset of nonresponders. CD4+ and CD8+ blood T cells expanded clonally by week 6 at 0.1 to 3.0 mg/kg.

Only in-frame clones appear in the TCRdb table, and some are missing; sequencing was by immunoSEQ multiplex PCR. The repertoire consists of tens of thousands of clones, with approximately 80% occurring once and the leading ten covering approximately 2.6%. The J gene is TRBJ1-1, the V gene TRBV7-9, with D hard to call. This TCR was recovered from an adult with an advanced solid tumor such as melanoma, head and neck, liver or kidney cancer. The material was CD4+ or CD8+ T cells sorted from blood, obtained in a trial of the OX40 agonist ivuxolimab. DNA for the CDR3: TGTGCCAGCAGTTCCAACACTGAAGCTTTCTTT. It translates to CASSSNTEAFF.